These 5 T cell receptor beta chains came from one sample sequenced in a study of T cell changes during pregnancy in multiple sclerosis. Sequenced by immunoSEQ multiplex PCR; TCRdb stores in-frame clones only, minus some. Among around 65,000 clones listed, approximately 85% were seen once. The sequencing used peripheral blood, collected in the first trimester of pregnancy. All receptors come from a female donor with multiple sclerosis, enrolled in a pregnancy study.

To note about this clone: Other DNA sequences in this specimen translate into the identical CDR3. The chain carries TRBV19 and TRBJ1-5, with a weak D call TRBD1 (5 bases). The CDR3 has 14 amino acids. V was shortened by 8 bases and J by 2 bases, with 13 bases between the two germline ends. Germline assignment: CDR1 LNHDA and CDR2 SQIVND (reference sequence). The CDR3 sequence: CASSNQGGNQPQHF. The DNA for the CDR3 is TGTGCCAGTTCTAATCAGGGTGGCAATCAGCCCCAGCATTTT. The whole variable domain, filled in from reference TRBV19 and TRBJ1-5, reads DGGITQSPKYLFRKEGQNVTLSCEQNLNHDAMYWYRQDPGQGLRLIYYSQIVNDFQKGDIAEGYSVSREKKESFPLTVTSAQKNPTAFYLCASSNQGGNQPQHFGDGTRLSIL.

CDR3 loop: CASSLLYNEQFF. The CDR3 region has the DNA TGTGCCAGCAGCCTACTGTACAATGAGCAGTTCTTC. The rearrangement joins TRBV6-6 to TRBJ2-1; no clear D. Germline CDR1 MNHNY, CDR2 SVGAGI (reference sequence). This CDR3 is built from 12 residues. Trimming took off 6 bases at V and 4 bases at J, with 7 bases between the two ends.

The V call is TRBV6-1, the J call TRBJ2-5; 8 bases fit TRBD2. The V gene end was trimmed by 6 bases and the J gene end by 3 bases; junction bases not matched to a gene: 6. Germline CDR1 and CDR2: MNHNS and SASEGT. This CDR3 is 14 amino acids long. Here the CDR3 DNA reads TGTGCCAGCAGGGTACGGGGACTAGAAGAGACCCAGTACTTC. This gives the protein CASRVRGLEETQYF.

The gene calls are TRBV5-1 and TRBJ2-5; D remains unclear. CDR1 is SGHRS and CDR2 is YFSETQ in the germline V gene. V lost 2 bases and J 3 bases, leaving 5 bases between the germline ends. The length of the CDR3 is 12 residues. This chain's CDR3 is CASSFTEETQYF. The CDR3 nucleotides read TGCGCCAGCAGCTTTACGGAAGAGACCCAGTACTTC.

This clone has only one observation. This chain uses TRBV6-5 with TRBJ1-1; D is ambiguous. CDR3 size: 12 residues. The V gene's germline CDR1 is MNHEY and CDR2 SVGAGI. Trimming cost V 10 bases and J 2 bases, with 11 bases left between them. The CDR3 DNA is TGTGCCACCCTCCGGGGTAACACTGAAGCTTTCTTT. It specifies CATLRGNTEAFF.